The 23 T cell receptor beta chains reported below all come from one sample, sequenced in a study of tumour-infiltrating T cells in Burkitt lymphoma. Repertoires were generated with immunoSEQ multiplex PCR, while TCRdb's copy carries only in-frame clones and drops some. The sample has 5,000 to 6,500 clones, around a tenth seen once. The specimen sequenced was tumor tissue. Receptors originate from a human donor with diffuse large B-cell lymphoma.

A note on this clone: Other DNA sequences in the sample encode the same CDR3. The V gene is TRBV5-1, the J gene TRBJ1-5, with D hard to call. Germline V gene data show CDR1 as SGHRS and CDR2 as YFSETQ. Trimming took off 0 bases at V and 7 bases at J, with 14 bases between the two ends. This CDR3 contains 15 residues. The CDR3 nucleotides are TGCGCCAGCAGCTTGGAGGGTGGGAAGGGACAGCCCCAGCATTTT. Amino acids: CASSLEGGKGQPQHF. Full variable domain (remainder filled in from reference TRBV5-1 and TRBJ1-5): KAGVTQTPRYLIKTRGQQVTLSCSPISGHRSVSWYQQTPGQGLQFLFEYFSETQRNKGNFPGRFSGRQFSNSRSEMNVSTLELGDSALYLCASSLEGGKGQPQHFGDGTRLSIL.

Comments on this clone: This same CDR3 is encoded by further DNA sequences in the sample. The chain links TRBV19 to TRBJ2-5, with a tentative D call TRBD2 (5 bases). Trimming left V 1 base short and J 5 bases short, with 5 bases between. CDR3 length equals 12 residues. The germline V gene has CDR1 LNHDA and CDR2 SQIVND (reference sequence). The CDR3 nucleotides read TGTGCCAGTAGTATAGGAGGGGAGACCCAGTACTTC. This encodes CASSIGGETQYF.

A few counts support this clone. CDR3 sequence reads: CASSSSGGRGTEAFF. DNA of the CDR3: TGTGCCAGCAGCTCCTCAGGGGGAAGAGGCACTGAAGCTTTCTTT. The chain carries TRBV7-9 and TRBJ1-1, with 7 bases fitting TRBD1. J was trimmed by 4 bases and V by 4 bases; bases with no gene match: 9. This CDR3 has 15 residues. Per germline, CDR1 SEHNR and CDR2 FQNEAQ (reference sequence).

This clone showed up just a few times. The chain joins TRBV5-1 to TRBJ1-2; perhaps TRBD1 as D (5 bases). The V end lost 1 base, the J end lost 8 bases, and 21 bases lay between the germline ends. Germline CDR1 is SGHRS and CDR2 is YFSETQ. The CDR3 is 16 residues long. The CDR3 nucleotides read TGCGCCAGCAGCTTGTTGCAGGGATTTAACCTCAAGGGCTACACCTTC. It yields the protein CASSLLQGFNLKGYTF.

The table lists this clone with a few counts. The chain is built from TRBV19 and TRBJ2-7; 10 nucleotides match TRBD2. This CDR3 region has 15 residues. V lost 5 bases and J lost 2; bases outside the gene matches: 6. CDR1 is LNHDA and CDR2 is SQIVND in the germline V gene (reference sequence). CDR3 in amino acids: CASSALAGRPYEQYF. For the CDR3, the DNA is TGTGCCAGTAGTGCACTAGCGGGGCGACCCTACGAGCAGTACTTC.

The genes are TRBV29-1 and TRBJ2-2; tentative D call: TRBD2 (6 bases). The CDR3 spans 13 residues. Germline V lookup: CDR1 SQVTM, CDR2 ANQGSEA. The ends were cut back, 4 bases at V and 3 bases at J, with 9 bases in the middle. The CDR3 sequence: CSVAGDDTGELFF. The DNA of the CDR3 is TGCAGCGTTGCGGGGGACGACACCGGGGAGCTGTTTTTT.

The chain combines TRBV5-1 with TRBJ1-4; D may be TRBD1 (5 bases). Germline loops: CDR1 SGHRS, CDR2 YFSETQ. The V end was cut by 5 bases, the J end by 8 bases, with 16 bases between. CDR3 size: 14 residues. The CDR3 sequence: CASSQALGGEKLFF. The CDR3 DNA reads TGCGCCAGCAGTCAGGCTCTGGGGGGAGAAAAACTGTTTTTT.

This chain links TRBV18 with TRBJ1-3; D gene ambiguous. The CDR3 contains 16 residues. Germline loops: CDR1 KGHSH, CDR2 LQKENI. The ends were cut back, 0 bases at V and 0 bases at J, with 9 bases in the middle. CDR3 sequence (DNA): TGTGCCAGCTCACCACCTTATCCAGGCTCTGGAAACACCATATATTTT. It translates to CASSPPYPGSGNTIYF.

The rearrangement links TRBV30 to TRBJ1-5, with 8 bases aligning to TRBD1. V dropped 2 bases and J dropped 0; count of bases not matched to a gene: 15. The CDR3 covers 19 residues. CDR1 GTSNPN and CDR2 SVGIG come from the germline V gene (reference sequence). This CDR3 is CAWSPSPFTGGYSNQPQHF. CDR3 DNA sequence: TGTGCCTGGAGTCCCTCCCCGTTCACAGGGGGATATAGCAATCAGCCCCAGCATTTT.

The chain combines TRBV7-8 with TRBJ2-1; 11 positions agree with TRBD2. This CDR3 region has 14 residues. CDR1 SGHVS and CDR2 FQNEAQ come from the germline V gene. The trim removed 1 base at V and 7 bases at J, leaving 0 bases unmatched. The CDR3 loop is CASSLGLAGNEQFF. Here the CDR3 DNA reads TGTGCCAGCAGCTTAGGACTAGCGGGGAATGAGCAGTTCTTC.

This clone has a handful of counts. The J gene is TRBJ2-5, the V gene TRBV9; 15 nucleotides agree with TRBD2. Germline V CDR1 and CDR2: SGDLS, YYNGEE. The CDR3 spans 16 residues. V shed 3 bases, J shed 4 bases, and the junction held 4 bases outside the gene matches. CDR3 DNA sequence: TGTGCCAGCAGCGGGACTAGCGGGGGGGGAGCAGAGACCCAGTACTTC. Protein: CASSGTSGGGAETQYF.

The rearrangement links TRBV6-1 to TRBJ1-1, with D possibly matching TRBD1 (6 bases). The V and J ends lost 8 bases and 0 bases respectively, with 10 bases between them. The CDR3 runs 13 residues. CDR1 MNHNS and CDR2 SASEGT come from the germline V gene. CDR3: CASADSMNTEAFF. The CDR3 nucleotides read TGTGCCAGCGCGGACAGCATGAACACTGAAGCTTTCTTT.

There are a few counts of this clone. The chain uses TRBV4-2 and TRBJ1-1, with 7 bases matching TRBD1. This CDR3 has 14 amino acids. Per germline, CDR1 LGHNA and CDR2 YNFKEQ. V shed 4 bases, J shed 3 bases, and the junction held 5 bases outside the gene matches. The CDR3 DNA reads TGTGCCAGCAGCCTCCAGGGGGAGGACACTGAAGCTTTCTTT. Protein product: CASSLQGEDTEAFF.

CDR3 residues: CASSRGPLYGYTF. In nucleotides, the CDR3 is TGTGCCAGCAGCCGGGGACCTCTCTATGGCTACACCTTC. The genes are TRBV5-5 and TRBJ1-2; TRBD1 might be the D (5 bases). This CDR3 spans 13 amino acids. CDR1 is SGHKS and CDR2 is YYEKEE in the germline V gene (reference sequence). V dropped 4 bases and J dropped 4 bases, with 11 bases sitting between them.

This clone was counted a few times. The CDR3 loop is CASSRGGNEQFF. CDR3 bases: TGTGCCAGCAGCCGGGGCGGGAATGAGCAGTTCTTC. This sequence joins TRBV9 and TRBJ2-1; D may correspond to TRBD1 or TRBD2 (5 bases each). Germline loops: CDR1 SGDLS, CDR2 YYNGEE. The CDR3 covers 12 residues. The V and J ends lost 4 bases and 7 bases respectively, with 9 bases between them.

The chain is built from TRBV6-1 and TRBJ2-2; 10 bases map to TRBD1. Trimming cost V 4 bases and J 9 bases; bases outside gene matches: 8. There are 15 residues in the CDR3. The germline CDR1 and CDR2 sequences are MNHNS and SASEGT. The DNA of the CDR3 is TGTGCCAGCAGTGCCAGACAGGGGGCCAATCGGGAGCTGTTTTTT. It codes for CASSARQGANRELFF.

The rearrangement links TRBV5-1 to TRBJ2-7; D ambiguous. This CDR3 has 13 residues. Germline values: CDR1 SGHRS, CDR2 YFSETQ. Deletions cut 0 bases from V and 7 bases from J, with 11 bases between. The CDR3 DNA is TGCGCCAGCAGCTTGGGGGATGGCAGGGAGCAGTACTTC. Amino acid sequence: CASSLGDGREQYF.

The chain links TRBV5-8 to TRBJ2-7; D not resolved. V was shortened by 5 bases and J by 3 bases, with 6 bases between the two germline ends. This CDR3 spans 11 amino acids. Germline V gene sequence: CDR1 SGHTS, CDR2 YDEGEE. The CDR3 sequence: CASSFNYEQYF. CDR3 nucleotides: TGTGCCAGCAGTTTCAACTACGAGCAGTACTTC.

This clone showed up just a few times. The V call is TRBV7-2, the J call TRBJ2-1; TRBD2 matches at 9 bases. With 11 bases clipped from V and 8 bases from J, the junction kept 19 bases outside the gene matches. The CDR3 runs to 16 residues. Germline V gene data show CDR1 as SGHTA and CDR2 as FQGNSA. CDR3 residues: CACLGGSGTSRYEQFF. CDR3 DNA sequence: TGTGCCTGTTTAGGGGGGTCCGGGACTAGCCGATATGAGCAGTTCTTC.

This clone was counted once. This chain uses TRBV5-1 with TRBJ1-3, with D maybe TRBD1 (5 bases). The germline V gene encodes CDR1 SGHRS and CDR2 YFSETQ. Trimming stripped 4 bases from V and 1 base from J, with 6 bases between. This CDR3 has 13 residues. The CDR3 DNA reads as TGCGCCAGCAGCAGGACATCTGGAAACACCATATATTTT. It is translated as CASSRTSGNTIYF.

This clone was counted a few times. V is TRBV7-2 and J is TRBJ2-1, with TRBD2 matching over 7 bases. This CDR3 has 13 amino acids. Germline V lookup: CDR1 SGHTA, CDR2 FQGNSA. V lost 3 bases, J lost 10 bases, and 6 bases stayed unmatched. The DNA for the CDR3 is TGTGCCAGCAGCTTGGTCGCACTAGCGGAGCAGTTCTTC. It codes for CASSLVALAEQFF.

This clone was counted a few times. This chain links TRBV30 with TRBJ1-1; perhaps TRBD1 as D (5 bases). Germline V gene data show CDR1 as GTSNPN and CDR2 as SVGIG (reference sequence). The CDR3 sequence is 13 residues long. The V and J ends lost 1 base and 4 bases respectively, with 10 bases between them. CDR3 in DNA: TGTGCCTGGAGTGGAGCGGGGACCACTGAAGCTTTCTTT. Translated, it gives CAWSGAGTTEAFF.

The chain carries TRBV5-5 and TRBJ2-2, with 7 bases fitting TRBD1. The V gene's germline CDR1 is SGHKS and CDR2 YYEKEE (reference sequence). V was pared by 4 bases and J by 2 bases, with 14 bases of the junction left unmatched. The CDR3 is made up of 18 amino acids. The CDR3 loop is CASSVDPDRVTNTGELFF. CDR3 bases: TGTGCCAGCAGCGTAGACCCTGACAGGGTTACTAACACCGGGGAGCTGTTTTTT.